This T cell receptor (beta chain) was observed in a study of T-cell memory formation after mild COVID-19. Whole-study results and caveats: Confirmation was lacking for SARS-CoV-2 specificity of second-wave clones that peaked on day 37.

Germline CDR1 SGHTA, CDR2 FQGTGA. V was clipped by 5 bases and J by 4 bases; unmatched bases: 11. The CDR3 has 16 residues. For this clonotype: Its antigen is not known.

Each CDR3 protein gets one entry after TCRdb re-called the 5' RACE reads with MiXCR. The table lists 300,000 to 400,000 distinct CDR3 sequences, around 28% of them singletons. Input material: PBMCs or a T cell subset sorted from them (not recorded which). V and J are TRBV7-3 and TRBJ2-1; 7 bases match TRBD1. The receptor's source is an adult woman who had mild COVID-19 (a few samples of this study predate the infection). Cell type and time point are not known. The CDR3 spells CASSLDSGGQYNEQFF. Here the CDR3 DNA reads TGTGCCAGCAGCCTGGATTCAGGGGGTCAGTACAATGAGCAGTTCTTC.